This T cell receptor (beta chain) derives from a study of cytomegalovirus exposure and HLA in healthy donors. Study observations and caveats: For most TCR beta V segments, an earlier analysis put the productive rate at about 87% or about 30% of the time. Usually a TCR sequence was rare, but some public TCRs were found in many donors.

Primers: 60 Vbeta forward and 13 Jbeta reverse. Here immunoSEQ multiplex PCR was the method, and the copy in TCRdb shows in-frame clones only, minus some. The table lists more than 95,000 clones, about 13% of them singletons. V gave up 5 bases and J gave up 3 bases, with 14 bases separating them. CDR1 is MNHEY and CDR2 is SVGAGI in the germline V gene. The CDR3 consists of 15 residues. On this clone itself: The target antigen is unknown.

The specimen sequenced was PBMCs. This TCR came from a man aged 35 to 55 in good health and CMV-seropositive. The chain is built from TRBV6-5 and TRBJ1-3; D might be TRBD1 (6 bases). The CDR3 spells CASSARQDLGNTIYF. CDR3 in DNA: TGTGCCAGCAGTGCCCGACAGGATCTTGGAAACACCATATATTTT.